This record concerns one T cell receptor beta chain sequence. Its antigen remains unidentified. Assay: immunoSEQ multiplex PCR; the TCRdb copy retains only in-frame clones and omits some. The profile shows some 70,000 clones, 80% of them singletons. This specimen comes from a study of OX40 agonist ivuxolimab in advanced cancers. Study-level points and caveats: There were, on average, more expanded clones in CD8+ T cells than in CD4+.

The CDR3 length is 13 residues. Germline CDR1 reads SGHVS; CDR2 reads FNYEAQ. J gave up 6 bases and V 4 bases, and 4 bases lay outside the gene matches. The V and J genes are TRBV7-6 and TRBJ2-7, with 9 nucleotides matching TRBD1. Sample: CD4+ or CD8+ T cells sorted from blood, taken in a trial of the OX40 agonist ivuxolimab. The TCR sequence derives from an adult with an advanced solid tumor such as melanoma, head and neck, liver or kidney cancer. CDR3 loop: CASSWDRVGEQYF. The CDR3, as DNA: TGTGCCAGCAGCTGGGACAGGGTAGGCGAGCAGTACTTC.